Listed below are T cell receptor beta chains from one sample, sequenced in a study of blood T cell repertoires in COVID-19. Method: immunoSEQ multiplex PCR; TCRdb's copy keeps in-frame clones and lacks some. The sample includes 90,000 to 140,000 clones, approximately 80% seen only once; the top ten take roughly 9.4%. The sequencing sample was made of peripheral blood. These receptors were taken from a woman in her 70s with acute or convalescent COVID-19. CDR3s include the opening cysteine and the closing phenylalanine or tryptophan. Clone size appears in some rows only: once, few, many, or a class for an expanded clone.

cdr3_aa: CASSPDRIGYTF
clone_size: once
v_call: TRBV7-9
cdr3_length: 12

cdr3_aa: CASSPGSNYGYTF
clone_size: -
v_call: TRBV6-6
cdr3_length: 13

cdr3_aa: CASSLPTGSSYNEQFF
clone_size: -
v_call: TRBV18
cdr3_length: 16

cdr3_aa: CASSSAGTLHGYTF
clone_size: -
v_call: TRBV5-1
cdr3_length: 14

cdr3_aa: CASSQVLSSASLTYEQYF
clone_size: -
v_call: TRBV4-1
cdr3_length: 18

cdr3_aa: CASSQVFYEQYF
clone_size: -
v_call: TRBV3-1/TRBV3-2
cdr3_length: 12

cdr3_aa: CASSHGGDRAQYF
clone_size: -
v_call: TRBV3-1/TRBV3-2
cdr3_length: 13

cdr3_aa: CASSLKNPTGELFF
clone_size: -
v_call: TRBV11-2
cdr3_length: 14

cdr3_aa: CASSQRTGTGNTIYF
clone_size: few
v_call: TRBV3-1/TRBV3-2
cdr3_length: 15

cdr3_aa: CASSLAGQGLGGYTF
clone_size: -
v_call: TRBV7-2
cdr3_length: 15

cdr3_aa: CAGSARLAGDTGELFF
clone_size: once
v_call: TRBV2
cdr3_length: 16

cdr3_aa: CASSYGTFDTDTQYF
clone_size: few
v_call: TRBV6-5
cdr3_length: 15

cdr3_aa: CAWSVGQGRSGNTIYF
clone_size: -
v_call: TRBV30
cdr3_length: 16

cdr3_aa: CASRRTGVGSPLHF
clone_size: few
v_call: TRBV11-2
cdr3_length: 14

cdr3_aa: CASSAETGNNEKLFF
clone_size: -
v_call: TRBV5-1
cdr3_length: 15

cdr3_aa: CACRTSGYEQYF
clone_size: -
v_call: TRBV30
cdr3_length: 12

cdr3_aa: CASSDPQPRDRGVGGYTF
clone_size: -
v_call: TRBV2
cdr3_length: 18

cdr3_aa: CASSLDNLVYGYTF
clone_size: -
v_call: TRBV5-4
cdr3_length: 14

cdr3_aa: CASSLAGGKNIQYF
clone_size: -
v_call: TRBV13
cdr3_length: 14

cdr3_aa: CASSPGTEAFF
clone_size: few
v_call: TRBV28
cdr3_length: 11

cdr3_aa: CASSYTPRQGSGYTF
clone_size: -
v_call: TRBV6-2/TRBV6-3
cdr3_length: 15

cdr3_aa: CATSSAGSYEQYF
clone_size: -
v_call: TRBV10-3
cdr3_length: 13